The 17 T cell receptor beta chains listed next were all sequenced from one sample in a study of naive and memory T cell subsets. Whole-study results and caveats: Possibly reflecting memory cells re-expressing CD45RA, a few larger clonotypes occurred in naive repertoires, especially CD8.

The beta constant-region primer was an equimolar mix of two oligonucleotides covering TRBC1 and TRBC2. Nested alpha and beta constant-region primers with the SP2 primer drove four PCR rounds on ligated cDNA. TCRdb reprocessed the UMI-ligation and nested PCR reads via MiXCR and lists one record per CDR3 protein. This sample carries about 140,000 distinct CDR3 sequences, more than 15% of them seen once, and the ten largest clones take approximately 0.63%. Their antigens are not known. The specimen sequenced was naive CD8+ T cells from blood. The source is a human donor in good health.

The chain combines TRBV12-5 with TRBJ1-4, with 7 nucleotides matching TRBD1. The junction had 4 bases not matched to a gene; V was cut back by 0 bases and J by 0 bases. CDR3 length equals 17 residues. CDR1 and CDR2 (germline): LGHNT, FRNRAP. The DNA of the CDR3 is TGTGCTAGTGGTTTGGTACTTACAGGGGCAACTAATGAAAAACTGTTTTTT. Amino acid sequence: CASGLVLTGATNEKLFF. Full variable domain (outside the CDR3, taken from reference TRBV12-5 and TRBJ1-4): DARVTQTPRHKVTEMGQEVTMRCQPILGHNTVFWYRQTMMQGLELLAYFRNRAPLDDSGMPKDRFSAEMPDATLATLKIQPSEPRDSAVYFCASGLVLTGATNEKLFFGSGTQLSVL.

The table lists this clonotype with a few counts. The rearrangement joins TRBV29-1 to TRBJ1-5; 8 bases align to TRBD1. This CDR3 contains 14 residues. V lost 4 bases and J lost 6; bases outside the gene matches: 8. Germline loops: CDR1 SQVTM, CDR2 ANQGSEA. The CDR3: CSVVAGGLGQPQHF. The DNA of the CDR3 is TGCAGCGTTGTGGCAGGGGGCTTGGGTCAGCCCCAGCATTTT.

This rearrangement joins TRBV4-1 to TRBJ2-7; D is ambiguous. The CDR3 is made up of 13 amino acids. Germline CDR1 is MGHRA and CDR2 is YSYEKL. V lost 0 bases, J lost 2 bases, and 5 bases lay in between. In DNA form, the CDR3 reads TGCGCCAGCAGCCAAGACAGGACCTACGAGCAGTACTTC. It encodes CASSQDRTYEQYF.

A word on this clonotype: The junction differs from germline at one of its ends, possibly a read error. The V and J genes are TRBV18 and TRBJ2-4; D remains unclear. From germline, CDR1 is KGHSH and CDR2 LQKENI. The CDR3 has 14 amino acids. CDR3 protein: CASSSPDSRNIQYF. The CDR3 DNA follows: TGTGCCAGCTCATCACCGGATTCGAGAAACATTCAGTACTTC. Looking up the rest from reference TRBV18 and TRBJ2-4 gives the full variable domain: NAGVMQNPRHLVRRRGQEARLRCSPMKGHSHVYWYRQLPEEGLKFMVYLQKENIIDESGMPKERFSAEFPKEGPSILRIQQVVRGDSAAYFCASSSPDSRNIQYFGAGTRLSVL.

The chain uses TRBV28 and TRBJ2-7; 10 nucleotides agree with TRBD1. Germline lookup yields CDR1 MDHEN and CDR2 SYDVKM. The CDR3 has 15 amino acids. V was pared by 4 bases and J by 2 bases, with 5 bases of the junction left unmatched. The CDR3 coding sequence is TGTGCCAGCAGTTACGGGACAGGGGATACCTACGAGCAGTACTTC. It codes for CASSYGTGDTYEQYF.

This clonotype was observed a few times. The chain uses TRBV29-1 and TRBJ2-7; 8 positions agree with TRBD1. This CDR3 has 15 residues. V gave up 1 base and J gave up 2 bases; unmatched junction bases: 7. The germline gives CDR1 SQVTM, CDR2 ANQGSEA. Written as DNA, the CDR3 is TGCAGCGTTGAAGGAATTACAGGGGGTACCTACGAGCAGTACTTC. As protein: CSVEGITGGTYEQYF.

In this sample, this clonotype turned up a few times. This rearrangement joins TRBV7-9 to TRBJ2-2; D possibly corresponds to TRBD2 (6 bases). CDR1 is SEHNR, CDR2 FQNEAQ, per germline (reference sequence). CDR3 length equals 15 residues. V was cut by 7 bases and J by 4 bases, with 16 bases left in between. The CDR3 coding sequence is TGTGCCAGCACCCCCCCGGACTACACCACCGGGGAGCTGTTTTTT. Its protein is CASTPPDYTTGELFF.

This clonotype was recorded a few times. The J gene is TRBJ2-2, the V gene TRBV11-1, with TRBD1 matching over 8 bases. CDR1 is SGHAT and CDR2 is FQDESV in the germline V gene (reference sequence). This CDR3 has 16 residues. V lost 5 bases, J lost 0 bases, and 5 bases stayed unmatched. The CDR3, as DNA: TGTGCCAGCAGCATAAACAGGGGGACGAACACCGGGGAGCTGTTTTTT. Its translation is CASSINRGTNTGELFF.

V and J are TRBV4-1 and TRBJ2-7; D uncertain. Germline V gene sequence: CDR1 MGHRA, CDR2 YSYEKL. The CDR3 runs to 15 residues. V lost 0 bases to trimming and J lost 0 bases, with 9 bases between them. CDR3 bases: TGCGCCAGCAGCCAAGACTATGGGAACTCCTACGAGCAGTACTTC. Amino acids: CASSQDYGNSYEQYF.

This clonotype was observed a few times. The genes are TRBV28 and TRBJ1-2; D ambiguous. CDR1 and CDR2 from the germline V gene are MDHEN and SYDVKM. The CDR3 sequence is 11 residues long. Trimming shortened V by 8 bases and J by 8 bases, and 12 bases separated the two germline ends. The CDR3 protein is CASGGMGGYTF. For the CDR3, the DNA is TGTGCCAGCGGAGGGATGGGGGGCTACACCTTC.

The rearrangement joins TRBV6-2 or TRBV6-3 to TRBJ1-1; D remains unclear. Germline values: CDR1 MNHEY, CDR2 SVGEGT. V was cut by 0 bases and J by 4 bases, with 9 bases left in between. This CDR3 spans 14 amino acids. The CDR3 bases are TGTGCCAGCAGTTACTCGATTAGGGTCACTGAAGCTTTCTTT. This translates into CASSYSIRVTEAFF.

The V gene is TRBV6-1, the J gene TRBJ1-6; 9 bases fit TRBD1. The V and J ends lost 5 bases and 7 bases, in that order; junction bases with no gene match: 9. The germline V gene encodes CDR1 MNHNS and CDR2 SASEGT. This CDR3 is built from 16 residues. CDR3 DNA sequence: TGTGCCAGCAGTACGCGGGGACAGGGAGCCAATTCACCCCTCCACTTT. It codes for CASSTRGQGANSPLHF.

As DNA, the CDR3 is TGTGCCAGCAGTTCGACAGGGGACGAGCAGTACTTC. This encodes CASSSTGDEQYF. The chain uses TRBV12-3 or TRBV12-4 and TRBJ2-7; 8 bases match TRBD1. The CDR3 contains 12 residues. Losses at the gene ends were 4 bases for V and 5 bases for J; bases not matched to a gene: 1.

The chain uses TRBV9 and TRBJ1-6; D might be TRBD1 (5 bases). Trimming stripped 5 bases from V and 1 base from J, with 10 bases between. Germline V gene sequence: CDR1 SGDLS, CDR2 YYNGEE. CDR3 length equals 15 residues. The CDR3 region is CASRSGLSYNSPLHF. CDR3 nucleotides: TGTGCCAGCAGGTCGGGACTATCCTATAATTCACCCCTCCACTTT.

The rearrangement links TRBV4-3 to TRBJ2-7; perhaps D is TRBD1 or TRBD2 (5 bases each). V dropped 8 bases and J dropped 3 bases, with 14 bases sitting between them. CDR3 size: 13 residues. Germline assignment: CDR1 LGHNA and CDR2 YSLEER. The CDR3 DNA is TGCGCCAGCGGGACGGGGCCGAACTACGAGCAGTACTTC. Its translation: CASGTGPNYEQYF.

The chain joins TRBV7-9 to TRBJ2-7, with D perhaps being TRBD1 or TRBD2 (5 bases each). Trimming removed 5 bases at V and 4 bases at J, with 15 bases between. Per the germline V gene, CDR1 is SEHNR and CDR2 is FQNEAQ (reference sequence). The CDR3 loop spans 14 amino acids. The CDR3 loop is CASSRGTEQYEQYF. The CDR3 bases are TGTGCCAGCAGCCGAGGGACGGAACAATACGAGCAGTACTTC.

This rearrangement joins TRBV3-1 to TRBJ2-7, with a weak D call TRBD2 (5 bases). CDR3 length equals 12 residues. With 3 bases removed from V and 5 bases from J, the gap between germline ends came to 8 bases. Germline CDR1 reads LGHDT; CDR2 reads YNNKEL (reference sequence). The CDR3 DNA follows: TGTGCCAGCAGCCAGGGGAGTAACGAGCAGTACTTC. It is translated as CASSQGSNEQYF.